The 15 T cell receptor beta chains given below trace back to one sample, sequenced in a study of T cell changes during pregnancy in multiple sclerosis. TCRdb's copy holds only in-frame clones and misses some; the assay was immunoSEQ multiplex PCR. Among about 59,000 clones listed, more than 85% were seen once. Sequencing was performed on peripheral blood, taken in the third trimester of pregnancy. These receptors came from a female donor in good health, enrolled as a control in a pregnancy study.

The chain employs TRBV7-9 and TRBJ2-7; the D gene is possibly TRBD1 (6 bases). The germline V and J ends were trimmed by 4 bases and 2 bases, with 15 bases remaining between them. CDR1 is SEHNR and CDR2 is FQNEAQ in the germline V gene (reference sequence). The CDR3 runs to 15 residues. The CDR3 DNA sequence: TGTGCCAGCAGCTCCACAGGGTTTGGCCCCTACGAGCAGTACTTC. Protein product: CASSSTGFGPYEQYF.

J is TRBJ2-3 and V is TRBV7-3; D possibly corresponds to TRBD1 (6 bases). Germline CDR1 SGHTA, CDR2 FQGTGA. The CDR3 spans 13 residues. Trimming removed 5 bases at V and 5 bases at J, with 11 bases between. CDR3 protein: CASSQQGGDTQYF. The CDR3 DNA follows: TGTGCCAGCAGCCAACAAGGGGGAGATACGCAGTATTTT.

The CDR3 region has the DNA TGCAGCGTTGAACCGGGACAGGGGAGCGGCTACACCTTC. Translated, it gives CSVEPGQGSGYTF. The J gene is TRBJ1-2, the V gene TRBV29-1; 10 nucleotides line up with TRBD1. This CDR3 has 13 amino acids. V shed 2 bases and J 8 bases; nucleotides not matched to a gene: 5. CDR1 and CDR2 from the germline V gene are SQVTM and ANQGSEA. The full variable domain, in which reference TRBV29-1 and TRBJ1-2 provide the parts outside the CDR3, is SAVISQKPSRDICQRGTSLTIQCQVDSQVTMMFWYRQQPGQSLTLIATANQGSEATYESGFVIDKFPISRPNLTFSTLTVSNMSPEDSSIYLCSVEPGQGSGYTFGSGTRLTVV.

This chain connects TRBV5-4 to TRBJ1-3; no firm D call. The germline V gene encodes CDR1 SGHNT and CDR2 YYREEE (reference sequence). This CDR3 is 17 amino acids long. Trimming cost V 4 bases and J 0 bases, with 17 bases left between them. CDR3 in amino acids: CASSRRLSTHSGNTIYF. The CDR3 DNA reads TGTGCCAGCAGCCGTAGACTCTCAACCCACTCTGGAAACACCATATATTTT.

This chain links TRBV19 with TRBJ2-1; the match to TRBD2 covers 7 bases. The CDR3 sequence is 15 residues long. CDR1 LNHDA and CDR2 SQIVND come from the germline V gene (reference sequence). J lost 6 bases, V lost 3 bases, and 8 bases had no gene match. For the CDR3, the DNA is TGTGCCAGTAGTATCCCCGCGGCTAGCGGCAATGAGCAGTTCTTC. Protein: CASSIPAASGNEQFF.

The chain couples TRBV15 to TRBJ2-5; TRBD2 agrees at 8 bases. Per germline, CDR1 LNHNV and CDR2 YYDKDF (reference sequence). CDR3 length: 18 amino acids. J gave up 5 bases and V 3 bases, and 17 bases lay outside the gene matches. This CDR3 is CATSSPWGAGDPGETQYF. CDR3 DNA: TGTGCCACCAGCAGCCCATGGGGAGCGGGGGATCCTGGGGAGACCCAGTACTTC.

This rearrangement joins TRBV5-4 to TRBJ2-7; 7 positions match TRBD1. The trim removed 3 bases at V and 0 bases at J, leaving 6 bases unmatched. The CDR3 consists of 15 residues. The germline CDR1 and CDR2 sequences are SGHNT and YYREEE (reference sequence). The CDR3 DNA reads TGTGCCAGCAGCTCCAGGACAGGAGCCTCCTACGAGCAGTACTTC. This encodes CASSSRTGASYEQYF. Using reference TRBV5-4 and TRBJ2-7 for the parts outside the CDR3, the full variable domain is ETGVTQSPTHLIKTRGQQVTLRCSSQSGHNTVSWYQQALGQGPQFIFQYYREEENGRGNFPPRFSGLQFPNYSSELNVNALELDDSALYLCASSSRTGASYEQYFGPGTRLTVT.

The rearrangement links TRBV9 to TRBJ1-6; 8 nucleotides agree with TRBD1. Germline lookup yields CDR1 SGDLS and CDR2 YYNGEE. V lost 4 bases and J lost 4; bases outside the gene matches: 7. This CDR3 has 16 amino acids. The CDR3 nucleotides are TGTGCCAGCAGCTTGGACAGGGCCCCATATAATTCACCCCTCCACTTT. This sequence encodes CASSLDRAPYNSPLHF.

The chain links TRBV5-1 to TRBJ1-5, with 9 bases lining up with TRBD1. Looked up from germline, CDR1 is SGHRS and CDR2 is YFSETQ. J gave up 0 bases and V 0 bases, and 1 base lay outside the gene matches. This CDR3 has 16 amino acids. The DNA for the CDR3 is TGCGCCAGCAGCTTGGGGACAGGGGATAGCAATCAGCCCCAGCATTTT. This sequence encodes CASSLGTGDSNQPQHF.

J is TRBJ2-7 and V is TRBV4-1; D is perhaps TRBD2 (6 bases). The germline V and J ends were trimmed by 0 bases and 2 bases, with 11 bases remaining between them. CDR1 and CDR2 (germline): MGHRA, YSYEKL. CDR3 size: 15 residues. Here the CDR3 reads CASSQEGGPPYEQYF. The CDR3 bases are TGCGCCAGCAGCCAAGAGGGGGGACCACCCTACGAGCAGTACTTC.

The gene calls are TRBV5-4 and TRBJ2-5; TRBD1 matches 11 bases. The CDR3 is made up of 15 amino acids. Germline V gives CDR1 SGHNT, CDR2 YYREEE (reference sequence). With V trimmed by 4 bases and J by 5 bases, 7 bases remained unmatched. The CDR3 spells CASSEADRGHETQYF. CDR3 DNA sequence: TGTGCCAGCAGCGAGGCGGACAGGGGGCATGAGACCCAGTACTTC.

There are a few counts of this clone. V usage is TRBV9 and J usage is TRBJ2-4; 12 nucleotides agree with TRBD1. With 0 bases clipped from V and 8 bases from J, the junction kept 3 bases outside the gene matches. CDR1 and CDR2 from the germline V gene are SGDLS and YYNGEE. This CDR3 spans 15 amino acids. The chain's CDR3 is CASSVDGTGGDIQYF. The CDR3 bases are TGTGCCAGCAGCGTAGACGGGACAGGGGGCGACATTCAGTACTTC.

The CDR3 region has the DNA TGTGCCAGTAAGTCGGGACTAGCGACAGATACGCAGTATTTT. As protein: CASKSGLATDTQYF. The chain employs TRBV19 and TRBJ2-3, with 10 bases identical to TRBD2. Germline values: CDR1 LNHDA, CDR2 SQIVND (reference sequence). Trimming removed 7 bases from V and 3 bases from J; junction bases left unmatched: 4. CDR3 length equals 14 residues. The full variable domain, in which reference TRBV19 and TRBJ2-3 provide the parts outside the CDR3, is DGGITQSPKYLFRKEGQNVTLSCEQNLNHDAMYWYRQDPGQGLRLIYYSQIVNDFQKGDIAEGYSVSREKKESFPLTVTSAQKNPTAFYLCASKSGLATDTQYFGPGTRLTVL.

This chain joins TRBV7-2 and TRBJ1-4; D is unresolved. The germline V gene has CDR1 SGHTA and CDR2 FQGNSA. The CDR3 covers 14 residues. V was pared by 4 bases and J by 4 bases, with 10 bases between. This chain's CDR3 is CASSSTPGNEKLFF. The CDR3 nucleotides are TGTGCCAGCAGCTCAACCCCCGGTAATGAAAAACTGTTTTTT.

The rearrangement joins TRBV4-3 to TRBJ1-1; tentatively, D is TRBD1 (5 bases). Per germline, CDR1 LGHNA and CDR2 YSLEER. Deletions cut 0 bases from V and 5 bases from J, with 13 bases between. The CDR3 covers 15 residues. CDR3 nucleotide sequence: TGCGCCAGCAGCCAAGACAGGGTGCGGGGAACTGAAGCTTTCTTT. This sequence encodes CASSQDRVRGTEAFF.